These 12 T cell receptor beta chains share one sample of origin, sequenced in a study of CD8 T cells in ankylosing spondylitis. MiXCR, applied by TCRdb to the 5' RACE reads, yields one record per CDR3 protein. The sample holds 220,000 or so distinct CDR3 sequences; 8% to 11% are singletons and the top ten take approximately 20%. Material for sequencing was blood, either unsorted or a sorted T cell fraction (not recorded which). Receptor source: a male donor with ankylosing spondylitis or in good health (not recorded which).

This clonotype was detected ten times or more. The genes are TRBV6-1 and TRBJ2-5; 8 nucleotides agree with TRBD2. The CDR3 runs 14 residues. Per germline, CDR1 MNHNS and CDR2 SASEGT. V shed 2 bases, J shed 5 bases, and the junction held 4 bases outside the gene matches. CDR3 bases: TGTGCCAGCAGTGAAACGGGACTAGTGGAGACCCAGTACTTC. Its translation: CASSETGLVETQYF.

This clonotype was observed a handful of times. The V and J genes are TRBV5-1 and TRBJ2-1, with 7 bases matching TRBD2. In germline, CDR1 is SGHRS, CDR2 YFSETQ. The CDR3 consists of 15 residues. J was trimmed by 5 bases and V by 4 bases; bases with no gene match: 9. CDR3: CASSPDRGGDNEQFF. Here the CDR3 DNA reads TGCGCCAGCAGCCCAGATCGCGGGGGTGACAATGAGCAGTTCTTC.

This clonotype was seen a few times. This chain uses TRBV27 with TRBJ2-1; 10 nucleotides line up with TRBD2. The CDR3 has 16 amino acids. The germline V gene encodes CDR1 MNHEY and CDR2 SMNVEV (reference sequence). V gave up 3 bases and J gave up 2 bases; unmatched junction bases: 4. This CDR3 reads CASSFLAGVPYNEQFF. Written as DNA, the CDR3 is TGTGCCAGCAGTTTTCTAGCGGGGGTTCCCTACAATGAGCAGTTCTTC.

CDR3 nucleotides: TGTGCCAGCAGCTTGGACCTGGGGCCGGGAGCCCAAGAGACCCAGTACTTC. It specifies CASSLDLGPGAQETQYF. This rearrangement joins TRBV5-6 to TRBJ2-5; D is possibly TRBD2 (6 bases). V was cut by 0 bases and J by 1 base, with 16 bases left in between. The germline gives CDR1 SGHDT, CDR2 YYEEEE. The CDR3 runs to 17 residues.

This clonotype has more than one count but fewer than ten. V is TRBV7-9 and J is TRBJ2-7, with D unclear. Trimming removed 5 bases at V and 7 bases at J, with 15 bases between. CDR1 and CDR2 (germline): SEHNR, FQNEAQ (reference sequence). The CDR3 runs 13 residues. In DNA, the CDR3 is TGTGCCAGCAGCCTCAATACAGACGGGGAGCAGTACTTC. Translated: CASSLNTDGEQYF.

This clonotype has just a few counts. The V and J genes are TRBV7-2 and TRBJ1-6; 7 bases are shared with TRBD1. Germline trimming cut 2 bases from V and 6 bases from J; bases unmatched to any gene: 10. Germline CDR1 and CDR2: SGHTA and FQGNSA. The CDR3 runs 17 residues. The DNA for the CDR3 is TGTGCCAGCAGCTTATACCTCCACAGGGGTTCTAATTCACCCCTCCACTTT. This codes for CASSLYLHRGSNSPLHF. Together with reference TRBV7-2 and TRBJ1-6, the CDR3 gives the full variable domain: GAGVSQSPSNKVTEKGKDVELRCDPISGHTALYWYRQSLGQGLEFLIYFQGNSAPDKSGLPSDRFSAERTGGSVSTLTIQRTQQEDSAVYLCASSLYLHRGSNSPLHFGNGTRLTVT.

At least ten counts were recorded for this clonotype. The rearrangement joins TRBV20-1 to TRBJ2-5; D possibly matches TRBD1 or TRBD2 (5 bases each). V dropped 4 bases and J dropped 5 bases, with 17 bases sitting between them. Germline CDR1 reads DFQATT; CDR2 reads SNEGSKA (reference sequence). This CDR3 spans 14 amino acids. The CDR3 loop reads CSANSDTGGETQYF. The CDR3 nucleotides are TGCAGTGCTAACTCTGATACAGGCGGGGAGACCCAGTACTTC.

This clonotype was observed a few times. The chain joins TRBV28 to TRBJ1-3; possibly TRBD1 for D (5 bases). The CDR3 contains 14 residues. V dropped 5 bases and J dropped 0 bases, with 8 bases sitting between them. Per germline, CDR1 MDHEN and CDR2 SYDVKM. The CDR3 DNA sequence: TGTGCCAGCAGTCAGGGAGACTCTGGAAACACCATATATTTT. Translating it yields CASSQGDSGNTIYF. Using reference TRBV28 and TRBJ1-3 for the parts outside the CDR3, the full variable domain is DVKVTQSSRYLVKRTGEKVFLECVQDMDHENMFWYRQDPGLGLRLIYFSYDVKMKEKGDIPEGYSVSREKKERFSLILESASTNQTSMYLCASSQGDSGNTIYFGEGSWLTVV.

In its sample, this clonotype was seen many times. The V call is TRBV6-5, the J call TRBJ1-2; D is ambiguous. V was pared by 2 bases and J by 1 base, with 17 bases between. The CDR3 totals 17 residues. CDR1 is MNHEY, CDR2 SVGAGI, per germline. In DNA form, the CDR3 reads TGTGCCAGCAGTTACGGTGGGCCAGCATCTCTTAACTATGGCTACACCTTC. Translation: CASSYGGPASLNYGYTF.

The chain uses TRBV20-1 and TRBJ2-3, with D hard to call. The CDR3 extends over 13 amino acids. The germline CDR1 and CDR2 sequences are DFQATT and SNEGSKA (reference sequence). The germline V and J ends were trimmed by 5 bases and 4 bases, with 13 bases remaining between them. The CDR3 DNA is TGCAGTGCTGTACTTTCCCAGGCAGATACGCAGTATTTT. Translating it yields CSAVLSQADTQYF.

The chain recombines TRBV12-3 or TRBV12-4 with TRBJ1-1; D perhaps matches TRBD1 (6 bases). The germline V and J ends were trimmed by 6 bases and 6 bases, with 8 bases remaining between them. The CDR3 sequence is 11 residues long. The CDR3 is CASSNRAEAFF. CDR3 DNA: TGTGCCAGCAGCAACAGGGCTGAAGCTTTCTTT.

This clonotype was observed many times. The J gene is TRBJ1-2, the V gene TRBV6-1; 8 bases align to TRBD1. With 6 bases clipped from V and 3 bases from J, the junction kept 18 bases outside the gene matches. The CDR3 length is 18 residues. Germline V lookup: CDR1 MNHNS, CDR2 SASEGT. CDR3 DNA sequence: TGTGCCAGCAGACCCGGCCCGGGACAGGCAACGCTGGACTATGGCTACACCTTC. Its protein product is CASRPGPGQATLDYGYTF.